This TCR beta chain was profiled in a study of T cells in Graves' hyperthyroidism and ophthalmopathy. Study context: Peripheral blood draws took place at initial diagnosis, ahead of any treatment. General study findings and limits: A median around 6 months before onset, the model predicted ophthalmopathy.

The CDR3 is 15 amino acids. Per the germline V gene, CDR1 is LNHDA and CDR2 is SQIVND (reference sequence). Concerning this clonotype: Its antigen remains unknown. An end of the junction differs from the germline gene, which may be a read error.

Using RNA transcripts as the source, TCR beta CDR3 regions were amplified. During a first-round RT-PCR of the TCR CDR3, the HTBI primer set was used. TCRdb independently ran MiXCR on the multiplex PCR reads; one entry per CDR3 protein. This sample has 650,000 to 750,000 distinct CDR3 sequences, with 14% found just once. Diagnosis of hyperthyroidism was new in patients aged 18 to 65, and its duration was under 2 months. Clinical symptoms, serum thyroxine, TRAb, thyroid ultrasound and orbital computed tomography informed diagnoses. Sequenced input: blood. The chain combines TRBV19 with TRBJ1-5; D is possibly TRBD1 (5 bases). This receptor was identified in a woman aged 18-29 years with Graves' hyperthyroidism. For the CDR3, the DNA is TGTACCAGTAGTATGGGCAGGGTGCGCAATCAGCCCCAGCATTTT. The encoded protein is CTSSMGRVRNQPQHF.